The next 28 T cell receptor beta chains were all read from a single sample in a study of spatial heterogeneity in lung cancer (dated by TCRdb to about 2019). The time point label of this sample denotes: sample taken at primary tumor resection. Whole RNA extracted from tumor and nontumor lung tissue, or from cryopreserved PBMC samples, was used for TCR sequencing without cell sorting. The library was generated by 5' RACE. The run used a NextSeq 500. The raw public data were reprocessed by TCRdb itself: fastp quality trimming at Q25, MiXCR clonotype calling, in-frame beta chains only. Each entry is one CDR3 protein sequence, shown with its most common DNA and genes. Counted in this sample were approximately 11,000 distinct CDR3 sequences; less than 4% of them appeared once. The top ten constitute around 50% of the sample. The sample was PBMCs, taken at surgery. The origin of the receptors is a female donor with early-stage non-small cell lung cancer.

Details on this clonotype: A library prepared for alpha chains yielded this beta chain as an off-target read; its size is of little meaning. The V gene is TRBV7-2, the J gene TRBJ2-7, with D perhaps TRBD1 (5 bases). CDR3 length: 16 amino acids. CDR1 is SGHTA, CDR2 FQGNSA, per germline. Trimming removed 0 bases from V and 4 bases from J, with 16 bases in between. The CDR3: CASSLAQTELTYEQYF. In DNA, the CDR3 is TGTGCCAGCAGCTTAGCCCAGACAGAGCTAACGTACGAGCAGTACTTC.

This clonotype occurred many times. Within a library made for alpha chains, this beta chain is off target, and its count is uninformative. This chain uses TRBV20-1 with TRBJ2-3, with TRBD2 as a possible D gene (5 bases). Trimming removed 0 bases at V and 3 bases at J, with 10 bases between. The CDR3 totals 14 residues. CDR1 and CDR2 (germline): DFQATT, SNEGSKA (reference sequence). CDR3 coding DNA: TGCAGTGCTAGAGATCCCAGCGGTACAGATACGCAGTATTTT. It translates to CSARDPSGTDTQYF.

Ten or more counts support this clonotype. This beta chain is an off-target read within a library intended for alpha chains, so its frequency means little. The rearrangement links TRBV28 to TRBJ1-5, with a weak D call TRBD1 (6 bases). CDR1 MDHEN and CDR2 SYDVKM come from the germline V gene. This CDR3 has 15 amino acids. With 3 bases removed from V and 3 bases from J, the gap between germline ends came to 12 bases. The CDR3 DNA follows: TGTGCCAGCAGTTTTGCAGGGGTCGTCAATCAGCCCCAGCATTTT. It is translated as CASSFAGVVNQPQHF. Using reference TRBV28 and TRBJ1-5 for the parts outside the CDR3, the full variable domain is DVKVTQSSRYLVKRTGEKVFLECVQDMDHENMFWYRQDPGLGLRLIYFSYDVKMKEKGDIPEGYSVSREKKERFSLILESASTNQTSMYLCASSFAGVVNQPQHFGDGTRLSIL.

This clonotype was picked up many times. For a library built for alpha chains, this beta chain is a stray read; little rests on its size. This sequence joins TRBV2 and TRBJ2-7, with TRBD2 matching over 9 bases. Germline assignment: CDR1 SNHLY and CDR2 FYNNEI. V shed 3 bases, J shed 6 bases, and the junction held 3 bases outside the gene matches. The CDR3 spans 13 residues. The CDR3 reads CASSERGGLEQYF. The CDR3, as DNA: TGTGCCAGCAGTGAGCGGGGGGGCCTCGAGCAGTACTTC. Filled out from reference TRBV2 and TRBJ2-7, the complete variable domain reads EPEVTQTPSHQVTQMGQEVILRCVPISNHLYFYWYRQILGQKVEFLVSFYNNEISEKSEIFDDQFSVERPDGSNFTLKIRSTKLEDSAMYFCASSERGGLEQYFGPGTRLTVT.

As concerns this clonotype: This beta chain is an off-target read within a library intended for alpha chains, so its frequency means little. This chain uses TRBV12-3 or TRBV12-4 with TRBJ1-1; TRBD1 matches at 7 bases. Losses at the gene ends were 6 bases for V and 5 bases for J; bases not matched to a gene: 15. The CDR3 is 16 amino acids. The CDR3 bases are TGTGCCAGCAGCCCCGGGCAGGGGGTAAGAGGTACTGAAGCTTTCTTT. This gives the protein CASSPGQGVRGTEAFF.

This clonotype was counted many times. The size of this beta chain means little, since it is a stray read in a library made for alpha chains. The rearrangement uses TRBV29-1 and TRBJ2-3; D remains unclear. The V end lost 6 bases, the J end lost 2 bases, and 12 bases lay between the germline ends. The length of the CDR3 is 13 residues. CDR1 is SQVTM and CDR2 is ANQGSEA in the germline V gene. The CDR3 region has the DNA TGCAGCGTCATGGGTTCCAACACAGATACGCAGTATTTT. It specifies CSVMGSNTDTQYF.

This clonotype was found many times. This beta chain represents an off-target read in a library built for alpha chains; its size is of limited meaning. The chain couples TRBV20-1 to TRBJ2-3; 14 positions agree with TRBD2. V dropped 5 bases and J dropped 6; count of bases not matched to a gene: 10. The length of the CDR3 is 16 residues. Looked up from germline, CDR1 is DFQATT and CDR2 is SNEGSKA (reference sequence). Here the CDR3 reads CSAPSGTSGGLDTQYF. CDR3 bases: TGCAGTGCTCCCTCCGGGACTAGCGGGGGCCTGGATACGCAGTATTTT.

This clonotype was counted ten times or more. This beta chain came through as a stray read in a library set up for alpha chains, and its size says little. Here the CDR3 DNA reads TGCAGTGCTAGTCCCTTAGGACAGGGGGCCGCCTCCTACGAGCAGTACTTC. It encodes CSASPLGQGAASYEQYF. J is TRBJ2-7 and V is TRBV20-1; 11 bases agree with TRBD1. The germline gives CDR1 DFQATT, CDR2 SNEGSKA (reference sequence). The CDR3 contains 17 residues. The J segment lost 0 bases and the V segment lost 3 bases, leaving 10 bases of the junction unmatched.

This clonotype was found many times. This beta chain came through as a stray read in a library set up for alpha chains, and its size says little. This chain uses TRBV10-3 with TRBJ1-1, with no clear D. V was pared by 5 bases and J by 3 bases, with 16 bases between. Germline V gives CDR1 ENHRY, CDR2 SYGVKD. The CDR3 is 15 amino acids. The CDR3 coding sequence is TGTGCCATCAGTCGAGACCGGTGGTCGGACACTGAAGCTTTCTTT. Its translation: CAISRDRWSDTEAFF.

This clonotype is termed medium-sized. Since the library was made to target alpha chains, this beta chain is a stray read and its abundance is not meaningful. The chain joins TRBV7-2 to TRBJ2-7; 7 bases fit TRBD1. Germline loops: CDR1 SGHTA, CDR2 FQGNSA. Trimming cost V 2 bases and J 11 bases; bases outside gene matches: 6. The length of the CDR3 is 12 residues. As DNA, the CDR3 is TGTGCCAGCAGCTTACCGGGACAGACGGAGTACTTC. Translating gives CASSLPGQTEYF.

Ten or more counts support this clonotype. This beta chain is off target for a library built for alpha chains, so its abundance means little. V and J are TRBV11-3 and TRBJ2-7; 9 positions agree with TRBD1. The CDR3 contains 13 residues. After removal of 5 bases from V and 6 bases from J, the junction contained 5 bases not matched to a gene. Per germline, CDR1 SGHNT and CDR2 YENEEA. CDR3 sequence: CASSTPGQGEQYF. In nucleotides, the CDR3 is TGTGCCAGCAGCACGCCGGGACAGGGCGAGCAGTACTTC.

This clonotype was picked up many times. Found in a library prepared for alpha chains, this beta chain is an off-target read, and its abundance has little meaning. The CDR3 sequence: CASSYTGGGTGELFF. DNA for the CDR3: TGTGCCAGCAGCTATACAGGGGGCGGAACCGGGGAGCTGTTTTTT. The rearrangement uses TRBV27 and TRBJ2-2, with TRBD1 identical over 9 bases. V was pared by 6 bases and J by 5 bases, with 7 bases of the junction left unmatched. Germline V gene lookup returns CDR1 MNHEY and CDR2 SMNVEV (reference sequence). CDR3 length equals 15 residues.

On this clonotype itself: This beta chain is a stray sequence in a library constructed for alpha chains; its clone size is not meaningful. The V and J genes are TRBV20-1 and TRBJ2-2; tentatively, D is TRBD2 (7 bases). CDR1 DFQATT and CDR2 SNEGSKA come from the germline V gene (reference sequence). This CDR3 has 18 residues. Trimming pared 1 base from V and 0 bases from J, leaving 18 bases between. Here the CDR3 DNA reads TGCAGTGCTAGAGGTGGATTAAGGGGGGGAGCGAACACCGGGGAGCTGTTTTTT. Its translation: CSARGGLRGGANTGELFF.

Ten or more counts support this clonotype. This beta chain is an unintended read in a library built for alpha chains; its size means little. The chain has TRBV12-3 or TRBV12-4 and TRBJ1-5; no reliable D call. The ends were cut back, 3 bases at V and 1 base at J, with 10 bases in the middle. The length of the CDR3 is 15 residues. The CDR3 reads CASSLGGMSNQPQHF. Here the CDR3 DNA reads TGTGCCAGCAGTTTGGGAGGGATGAGCAATCAGCCCCAGCATTTT.

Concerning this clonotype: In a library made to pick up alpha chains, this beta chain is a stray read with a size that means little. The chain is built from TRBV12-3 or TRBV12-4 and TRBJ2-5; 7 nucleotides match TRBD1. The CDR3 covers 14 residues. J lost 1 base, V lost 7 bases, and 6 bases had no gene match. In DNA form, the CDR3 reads TGTGCCAGCACTAGAGGGACAGTCCAAGAGACCCAGTACTTC. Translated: CASTRGTVQETQYF.

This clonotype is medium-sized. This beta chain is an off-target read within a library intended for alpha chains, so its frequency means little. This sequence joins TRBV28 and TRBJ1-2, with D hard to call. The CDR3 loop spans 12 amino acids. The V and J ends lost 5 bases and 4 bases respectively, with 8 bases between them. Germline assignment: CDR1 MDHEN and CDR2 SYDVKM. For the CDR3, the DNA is TGTGCCAGCAGTGACAAAACCTATGGCTACACCTTC. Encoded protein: CASSDKTYGYTF.

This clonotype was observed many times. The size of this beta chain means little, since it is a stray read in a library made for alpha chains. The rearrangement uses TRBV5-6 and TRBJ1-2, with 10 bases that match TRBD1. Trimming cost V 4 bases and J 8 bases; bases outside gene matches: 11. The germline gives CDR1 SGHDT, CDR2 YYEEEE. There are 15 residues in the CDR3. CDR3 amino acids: CASSPGGRTGGGYTF. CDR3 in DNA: TGTGCCAGCAGCCCGGGCGGCCGGACAGGGGGAGGCTACACCTTC.

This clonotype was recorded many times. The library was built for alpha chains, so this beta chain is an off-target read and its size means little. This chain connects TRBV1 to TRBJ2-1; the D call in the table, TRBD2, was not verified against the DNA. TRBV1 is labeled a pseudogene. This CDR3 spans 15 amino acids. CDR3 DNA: TGCACCAGCAGCCCCGCCAGGACTAGGGTTTATGAGCAGTTCTTC. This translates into CTSSPARTRVYEQFF.

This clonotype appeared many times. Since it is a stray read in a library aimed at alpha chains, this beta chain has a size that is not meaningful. The CDR3 loop is CASSPHRENTEAFF. CDR3 in DNA: TGCGCCAGCAGCCCACATAGAGAGAACACTGAAGCTTTCTTT. The chain employs TRBV5-1 and TRBJ1-1; D ambiguous. Germline CDR1 reads SGHRS; CDR2 reads YFSETQ. This CDR3 region has 14 residues. V shed 4 bases and J shed 1 base, with 11 bases lying between them.

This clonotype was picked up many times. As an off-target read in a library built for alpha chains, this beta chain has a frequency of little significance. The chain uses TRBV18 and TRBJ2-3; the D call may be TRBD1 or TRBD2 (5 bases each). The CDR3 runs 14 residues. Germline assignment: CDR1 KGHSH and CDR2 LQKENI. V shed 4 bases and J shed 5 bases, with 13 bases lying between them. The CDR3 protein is CASSLEPGRDTQYF. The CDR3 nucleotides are TGTGCCAGCTCACTCGAGCCAGGGAGAGATACGCAGTATTTT.

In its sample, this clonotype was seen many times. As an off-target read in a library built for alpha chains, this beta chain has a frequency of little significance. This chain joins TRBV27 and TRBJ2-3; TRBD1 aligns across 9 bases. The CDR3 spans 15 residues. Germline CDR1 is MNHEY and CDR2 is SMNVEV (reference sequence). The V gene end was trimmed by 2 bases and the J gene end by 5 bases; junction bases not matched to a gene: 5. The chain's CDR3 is CASSLGTGHGDTQYF. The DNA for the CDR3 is TGTGCCAGCAGTTTAGGGACAGGGCATGGAGATACGCAGTATTTT.

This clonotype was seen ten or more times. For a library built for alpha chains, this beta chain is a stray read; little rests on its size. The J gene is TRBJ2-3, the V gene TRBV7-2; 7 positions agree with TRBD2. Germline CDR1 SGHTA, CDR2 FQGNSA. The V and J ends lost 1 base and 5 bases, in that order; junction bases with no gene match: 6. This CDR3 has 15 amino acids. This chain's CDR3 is CASSLVGGTIDTQYF. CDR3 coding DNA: TGTGCCAGCAGCTTAGTGGGGGGGACGATAGATACGCAGTATTTT.

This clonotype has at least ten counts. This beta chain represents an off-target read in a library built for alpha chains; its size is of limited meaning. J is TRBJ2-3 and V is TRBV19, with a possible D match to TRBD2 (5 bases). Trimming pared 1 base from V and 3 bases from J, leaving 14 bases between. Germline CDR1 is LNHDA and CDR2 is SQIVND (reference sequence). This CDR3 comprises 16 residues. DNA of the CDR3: TGTGCCAGTAGTATAGGAGGAGGATCGAGGACAGATACGCAGTATTTT. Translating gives CASSIGGGSRTDTQYF.

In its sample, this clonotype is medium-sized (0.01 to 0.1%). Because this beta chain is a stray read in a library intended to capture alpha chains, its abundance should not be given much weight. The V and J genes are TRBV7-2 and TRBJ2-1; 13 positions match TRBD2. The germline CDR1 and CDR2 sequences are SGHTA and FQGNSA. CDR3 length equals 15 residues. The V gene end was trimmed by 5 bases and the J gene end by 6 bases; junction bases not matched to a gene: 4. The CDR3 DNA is TGTGCCAGCAGCCCCGGACTAGCGGGGGCCAATGAGCAGTTCTTC. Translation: CASSPGLAGANEQFF.

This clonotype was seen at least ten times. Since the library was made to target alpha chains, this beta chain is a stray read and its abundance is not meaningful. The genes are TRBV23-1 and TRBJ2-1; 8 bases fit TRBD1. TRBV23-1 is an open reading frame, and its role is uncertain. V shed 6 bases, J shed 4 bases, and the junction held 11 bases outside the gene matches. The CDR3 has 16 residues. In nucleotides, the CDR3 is TGCGCCAGCAGCCCCGACAGGGGCGGACCTTACAATGAGCAGTTCTTC. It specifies CASSPDRGGPYNEQFF.

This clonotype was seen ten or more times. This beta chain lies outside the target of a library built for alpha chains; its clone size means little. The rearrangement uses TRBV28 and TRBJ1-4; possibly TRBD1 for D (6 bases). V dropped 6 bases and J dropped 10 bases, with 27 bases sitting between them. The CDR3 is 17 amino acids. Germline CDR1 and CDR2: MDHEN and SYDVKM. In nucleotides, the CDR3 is TGTGCCAGCAGCCAAGGGGCAGGGGCCCCTGATAGTGCAAAACTGTTTTTT. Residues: CASSQGAGAPDSAKLFF.

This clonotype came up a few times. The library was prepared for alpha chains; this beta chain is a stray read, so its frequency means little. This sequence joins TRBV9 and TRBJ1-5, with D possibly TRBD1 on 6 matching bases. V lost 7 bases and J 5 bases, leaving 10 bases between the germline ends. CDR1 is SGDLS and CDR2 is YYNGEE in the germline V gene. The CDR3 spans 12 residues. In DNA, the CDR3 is TGTGCCAGCGGAAGGGGGGATCAGCCCCAGCATTTT. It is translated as CASGRGDQPQHF.

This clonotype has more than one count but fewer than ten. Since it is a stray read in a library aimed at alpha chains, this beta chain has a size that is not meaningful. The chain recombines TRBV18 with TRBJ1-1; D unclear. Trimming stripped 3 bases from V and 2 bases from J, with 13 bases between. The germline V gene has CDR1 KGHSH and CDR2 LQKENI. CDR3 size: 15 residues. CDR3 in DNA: TGTGCCAGCTCACCCCTCAAGAGAGTCAACACTGAAGCTTTCTTT. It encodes CASSPLKRVNTEAFF.